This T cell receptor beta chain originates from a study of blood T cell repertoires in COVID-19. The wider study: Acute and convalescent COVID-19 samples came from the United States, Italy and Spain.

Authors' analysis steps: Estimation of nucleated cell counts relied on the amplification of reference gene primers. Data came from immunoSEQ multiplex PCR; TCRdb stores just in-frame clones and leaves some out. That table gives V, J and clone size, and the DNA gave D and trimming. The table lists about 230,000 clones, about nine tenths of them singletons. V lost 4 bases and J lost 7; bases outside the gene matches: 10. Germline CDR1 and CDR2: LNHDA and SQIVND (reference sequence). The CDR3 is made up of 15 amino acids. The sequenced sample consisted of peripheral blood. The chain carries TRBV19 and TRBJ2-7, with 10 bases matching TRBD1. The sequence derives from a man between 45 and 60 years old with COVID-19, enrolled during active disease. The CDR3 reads CASSTRQGAPGEQYF. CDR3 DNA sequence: TGTGCCAGTAGTACCAGACAGGGGGCCCCTGGGGAGCAGTACTTC.